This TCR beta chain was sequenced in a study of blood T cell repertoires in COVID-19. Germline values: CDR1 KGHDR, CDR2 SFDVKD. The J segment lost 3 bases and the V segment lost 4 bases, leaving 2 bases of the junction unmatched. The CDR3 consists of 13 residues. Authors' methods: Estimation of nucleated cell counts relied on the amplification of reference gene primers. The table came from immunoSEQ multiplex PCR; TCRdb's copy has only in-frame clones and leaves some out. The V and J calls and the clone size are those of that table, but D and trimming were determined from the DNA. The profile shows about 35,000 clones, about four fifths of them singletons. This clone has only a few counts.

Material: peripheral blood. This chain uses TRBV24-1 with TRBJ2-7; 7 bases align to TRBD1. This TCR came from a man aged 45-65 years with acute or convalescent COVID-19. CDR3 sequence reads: CATSDWDSYEQYF. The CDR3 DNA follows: TGTGCCACCAGTGACTGGGACAGCTACGAGCAGTACTTC.